These 22 T cell receptor beta chains originate from one sample sequenced in a study of blood T cells in healthy people across ages. Sample-barcoded 5' priming and a J-beta primer mix drove a second PCR of roughly 6 to 12 cycles. MiXCR, run by TCRdb on the 5' RACE reads, gives a single entry per CDR3 protein. Of some 760,000 distinct CDR3 sequences listed, 20% to 30% are singletons. In addition, the sample was reused for a study of T cells of mothers and their children.

The sequenced sample consisted of blood. The receptors were sampled from a boy younger than 18 in good health.

At least ten counts were recorded for this clonotype. The gene calls are TRBV11-2 and TRBJ1-6, with unresolved D. The CDR3 runs 12 residues. Germline-derived CDR1 and CDR2 are SGHAT and FQNNGV. V dropped 3 bases and J dropped 10 bases, with 7 bases sitting between them. CDR3 in amino acids: CASSFSGSPLHF. DNA of the CDR3: TGTGCCAGCAGCTTTTCGGGATCACCCCTCCACTTT.

The chain is built from TRBV5-1 and TRBJ2-7; 10 nucleotides line up with TRBD1. Germline CDR1 and CDR2: SGHRS and YFSETQ. J gave up 5 bases and V 0 bases, and 14 bases lay outside the gene matches. This CDR3 comprises 18 residues. This chain's CDR3 is CASSLGVGGTGDFDEQYF. CDR3 coding DNA: TGCGCCAGCAGCTTGGGAGTTGGTGGGACAGGGGACTTCGACGAGCAGTACTTC.

V and J are TRBV28 and TRBJ2-1; 14 bases map to TRBD2. Germline V lookup: CDR1 MDHEN, CDR2 SYDVKM. Trimming at V came to 2 bases and at J to 9 bases, leaving 12 bases not matched to a gene. The CDR3 consists of 18 residues. CDR3: CASSLTLPTSGREAEQFF. CDR3 in DNA: TGTGCCAGCAGTTTAACCCTCCCGACTAGCGGGAGGGAGGCTGAGCAGTTCTTC.

The rearrangement joins TRBV19 to TRBJ1-5, with TRBD1 matching 7 bases. The junction had 5 bases not matched to a gene; V was cut back by 5 bases and J by 4 bases. From germline, CDR1 is LNHDA and CDR2 SQIVND (reference sequence). CDR3 length: 14 amino acids. The CDR3 DNA reads TGTGCCAGTAGTCGACAGGGTTGGAATCAGCCCCAGCATTTT. This sequence encodes CASSRQGWNQPQHF.

This clonotype was seen ten or more times. This chain links TRBV6-5 with TRBJ2-5; 11 bases fit TRBD2. The closer fit of TRBJ2-1 to the DNA end suggests the J call may be wrong. CDR1 is MNHEY and CDR2 is SVGAGI in the germline V gene. This CDR3 spans 14 amino acids. CDR3 sequence reads: CASTLGLAGGPQFF. The CDR3 region has the DNA TGTGCCAGCACCCTAGGGCTAGCGGGGGGCCCGCAGTTCTTC.

V gene TRBV14 combines with J gene TRBJ2-5; D might be TRBD2 (5 bases). The J call may be faulty, since TRBJ2-1 better matches the DNA end. The germline V gene has CDR1 SGHDN and CDR2 FVKESK. This CDR3 is built from 12 residues. The CDR3 DNA sequence: TGTGCCAGCAGCCAAGATCGGGGTGAGCAGTTCTTC. It is translated as CASSQDRGEQFF.

This chain links TRBV29-1 with TRBJ2-7, with 7 bases fitting TRBD2. The ends lost 4 bases at V and 6 bases at J; junction bases unmatched: 9. CDR3 length: 13 residues. CDR1 is SQVTM and CDR2 is ANQGSEA in the germline V gene. CDR3 protein: CSVGGRASREQYF. The CDR3 bases are TGCAGCGTTGGGGGGAGGGCCTCCCGCGAGCAGTACTTC.

CDR3 amino acids: CASSSPGVGRQKNIQYF. As DNA, the CDR3 is TGTGCCAGCAGCTCCCCTGGAGTGGGGCGACAAAAAAACATTCAGTACTTC. The chain combines TRBV7-2 with TRBJ2-4, with a possible D match to TRBD1 (5 bases). The V end was cut by 4 bases, the J end by 4 bases, with 20 bases between. This CDR3 is built from 17 residues. The germline CDR1 and CDR2 sequences are SGHTA and FQGNSA.

V is TRBV29-1 and J is TRBJ2-1, with 9 positions matching TRBD1. The J call may be incorrect, as the DNA end agrees better with TRBJ2-7. CDR3 length equals 14 residues. Germline CDR1 is SQVTM and CDR2 is ANQGSEA. The CDR3 coding sequence is TGCAGCGTTGAAGCAGGGACAGGGTTGGGAGAGCAGTACTTC. The encoded protein is CSVEAGTGLGEQYF.

This chain connects TRBV11-2 to TRBJ1-2, with 11 bases that match TRBD1. The CDR3 consists of 17 residues. Germline assignment: CDR1 SGHAT and CDR2 FQNNGV. V lost 4 bases to trimming and J lost 4 bases; unmatched junction nucleotides: 11. The CDR3 region is CASSSAYGTGGLYGYTF. The CDR3 DNA follows: TGTGCCAGCAGCTCAGCCTACGGGACAGGGGGACTCTATGGCTACACCTTC.

The chain carries TRBV24-1 and TRBJ2-5, with D tentatively TRBD1 (6 bases). The CDR3 spans 16 residues. CDR1 and CDR2 from the germline V gene are KGHDR and SFDVKD. The germline V and J ends were trimmed by 1 base and 3 bases, with 14 bases remaining between them. This chain's CDR3 is CATSDFGRGNEETQYF. The CDR3 DNA is TGTGCCACCAGTGATTTTGGCAGGGGAAATGAAGAGACCCAGTACTTC.

A few counts support this clonotype. This sequence joins TRBV5-1 and TRBJ2-1, with D possibly TRBD1 on 7 matching bases. The CDR3 has 17 amino acids. Trimming stripped 0 bases from V and 4 bases from J, with 17 bases between. Germline CDR1 is SGHRS and CDR2 is YFSETQ. CDR3 DNA: TGCGCCAGCAGCTTGGCCTGGAGGGACAGCTTTTACAATGAGCAGTTCTTC. This encodes CASSLAWRDSFYNEQFF.

The rearrangement links TRBV10-3 to TRBJ2-5, with no clear D. Trimming took 3 bases from V and 1 from J, leaving 18 bases between them. The germline gives CDR1 ENHRY, CDR2 SYGVKD. The CDR3 is made up of 17 amino acids. In DNA, the CDR3 is TGTGCCATCAGTGATAGAGGACGGGCAGACCCCCAAGAGACCCAGTACTTC. Translated: CAISDRGRADPQETQYF.

This clonotype came up a few times. J is TRBJ2-5 and V is TRBV27; weak D call: TRBD2 (5 bases). The last part of the DNA fits TRBJ2-1 better; the J call may be wrong. This CDR3 spans 14 amino acids. Germline loops: CDR1 MNHEY, CDR2 SMNVEV (reference sequence). DNA for the CDR3: TGTGCCAGCAGTTTGACTATACCCAATGCGGAGCAGTTCTTC. It encodes CASSLTIPNAEQFF.

In its sample, this clonotype was seen many times. The V gene is TRBV7-8, the J gene TRBJ1-4; D is ambiguous. Germline V gives CDR1 SGHVS, CDR2 FQNEAQ. V was pared by 4 bases and J by 4 bases, with 10 bases between. The CDR3 spans 14 residues. CDR3 sequence: CASSSREVNEKLFF. CDR3 nucleotides: TGTGCCAGCAGCTCCCGGGAGGTTAATGAAAAACTGTTTTTT.

V usage is TRBV20-1 and J usage is TRBJ2-3, with 7 bases aligning to TRBD1. The junction had 7 bases not matched to a gene; V was cut back by 1 base and J by 6 bases. The CDR3 length is 14 residues. Germline V gene lookup returns CDR1 DFQATT and CDR2 SNEGSKA (reference sequence). CDR3 sequence (DNA): TGCAGTGCTAGAGTAGGGGGCTCAACGGATACGCAGTATTTT. Translation gives CSARVGGSTDTQYF.

This clonotype was seen only a few times. The chain is built from TRBV14 and TRBJ1-3, with unresolved D. The germline V gene has CDR1 SGHDN and CDR2 FVKESK. The length of the CDR3 is 13 residues. V was pared by 5 bases and J by 0 bases, with 5 bases between. The CDR3: CASSVASGNTIYF. The CDR3 DNA reads TGTGCCAGCAGCGTCGCCTCTGGAAACACCATATATTTT.

The chain recombines TRBV20-1 with TRBJ2-5, with 14 bases identical to TRBD2. The DNA end lines up better with TRBJ2-7; the J call may be wrong. CDR1 and CDR2 (germline): DFQATT, SNEGSKA (reference sequence). The CDR3 contains 18 residues. DNA of the CDR3: TGCAGTGCTAGTCCACCGGGACTAGCGGGAGCCCCCCCCTACGAGCAGTACTTC. This sequence encodes CSASPPGLAGAPPYEQYF.

This clonotype was detected a few times. One end of the junction does not line up with germline, which may come from a read error. The genes are TRBV7-3 and TRBJ2-1; D perhaps matches TRBD2 (6 bases). The germline V gene encodes CDR1 SGHTA and CDR2 FQGTGA. This CDR3 has 16 residues. CDR3 region: CTSSLRVAESRYEQFF. The DNA for the CDR3 is TGTACCAGCAGCTTAAGAGTAGCGGAGTCTAGGTATGAGCAGTTCTTC.

This clonotype appeared a few times. The chain has TRBV14 and TRBJ2-5; D uncertain. Germline V gene sequence: CDR1 SGHDN, CDR2 FVKESK. The length of the CDR3 is 13 residues. V was pared by 5 bases and J by 5 bases, with 12 bases between. The DNA for the CDR3 is TGTGCCAGCAGCACGCGCAGTTCGGAGACCCAGTACTTC. This sequence encodes CASSTRSSETQYF.

Many counts were recorded for this clonotype. V and J are TRBV29-1 and TRBJ2-5; the D call may be TRBD1 or TRBD2 (5 bases each). Germline loops: CDR1 SQVTM, CDR2 ANQGSEA. V lost 0 bases and J lost 5, with 10 bases in between. The CDR3 runs 13 residues. CDR3 DNA sequence: TGCAGCGTTGAAGATGGCAGGGAGGAGACCCAGTACTTC. Protein product: CSVEDGREETQYF. Looking up the rest from reference TRBV29-1 and TRBJ2-5 gives the full variable domain: SAVISQKPSRDICQRGTSLTIQCQVDSQVTMMFWYRQQPGQSLTLIATANQGSEATYESGFVIDKFPISRPNLTFSTLTVSNMSPEDSSIYLCSVEDGREETQYFGPGTRLLVL.

This clonotype was counted at least ten times. This chain joins TRBV7-3 and TRBJ2-1; 7 nucleotides match TRBD2. Losses at the gene ends were 5 bases for V and 4 bases for J; bases not matched to a gene: 8. Germline CDR1 and CDR2: SGHTA and FQGTGA. The CDR3 totals 15 residues. The CDR3 DNA reads as TGTGCCAGCAGCCGAAGTCCTAGCGGATACAATGAGCAGTTCTTC. This sequence encodes CASSRSPSGYNEQFF.